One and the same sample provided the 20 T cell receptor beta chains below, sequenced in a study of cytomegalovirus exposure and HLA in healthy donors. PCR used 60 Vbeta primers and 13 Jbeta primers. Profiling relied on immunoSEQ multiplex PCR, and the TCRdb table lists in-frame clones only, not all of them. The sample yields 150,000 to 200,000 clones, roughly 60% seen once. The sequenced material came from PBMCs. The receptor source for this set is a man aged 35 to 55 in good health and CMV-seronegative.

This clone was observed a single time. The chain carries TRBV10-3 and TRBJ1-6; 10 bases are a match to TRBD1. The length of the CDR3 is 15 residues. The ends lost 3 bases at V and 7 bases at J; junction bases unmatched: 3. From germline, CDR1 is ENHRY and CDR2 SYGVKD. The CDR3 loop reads CAISDRTGGNSPLHF. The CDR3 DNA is TGTGCCATCAGTGATCGGACAGGGGGGAATTCACCCCTCCACTTT.

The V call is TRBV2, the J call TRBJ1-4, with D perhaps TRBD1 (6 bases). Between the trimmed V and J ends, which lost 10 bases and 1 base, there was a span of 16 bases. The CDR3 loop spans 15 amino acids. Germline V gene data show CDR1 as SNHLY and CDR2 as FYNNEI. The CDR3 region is CATLGVGGTNEKLFF. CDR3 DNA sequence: TGTGCCACCCTCGGGGTAGGGGGAACTAATGAAAAACTGTTTTTT.

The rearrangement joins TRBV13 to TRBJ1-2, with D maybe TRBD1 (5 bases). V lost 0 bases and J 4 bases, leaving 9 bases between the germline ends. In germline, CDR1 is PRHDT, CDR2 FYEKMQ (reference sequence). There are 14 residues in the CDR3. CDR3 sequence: CASSLGTAFYGYTF. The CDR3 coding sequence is TGTGCCAGCAGCTTAGGGACAGCCTTCTATGGCTACACCTTC.

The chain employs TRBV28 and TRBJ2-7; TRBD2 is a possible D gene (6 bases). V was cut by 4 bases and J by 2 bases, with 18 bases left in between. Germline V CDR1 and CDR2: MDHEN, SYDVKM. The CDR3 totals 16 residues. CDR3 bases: TGTGCCAGCAGTTGGGAGGAGGCCGGCGAGACCTACGAGCAGTACTTC. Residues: CASSWEEAGETYEQYF.

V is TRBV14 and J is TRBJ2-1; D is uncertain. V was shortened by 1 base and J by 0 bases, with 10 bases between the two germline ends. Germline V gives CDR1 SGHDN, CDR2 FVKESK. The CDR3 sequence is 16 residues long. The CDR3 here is CASSQGLASSYNEQFF. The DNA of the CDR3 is TGTGCCAGCAGCCAAGGACTGGCGAGCTCCTACAATGAGCAGTTCTTC.

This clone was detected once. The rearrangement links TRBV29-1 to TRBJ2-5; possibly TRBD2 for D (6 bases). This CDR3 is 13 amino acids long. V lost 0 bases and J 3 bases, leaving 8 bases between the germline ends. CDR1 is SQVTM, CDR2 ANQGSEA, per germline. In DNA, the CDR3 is TGCAGCGTTGAAGAAGGCGGGAAAGAGACCCAGTACTTC. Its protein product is CSVEEGGKETQYF.

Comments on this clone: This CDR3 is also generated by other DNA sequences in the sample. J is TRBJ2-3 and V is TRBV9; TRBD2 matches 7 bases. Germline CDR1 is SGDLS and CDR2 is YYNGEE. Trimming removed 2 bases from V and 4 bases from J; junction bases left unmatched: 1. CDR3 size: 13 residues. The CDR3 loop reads CASSVGGADTQYF. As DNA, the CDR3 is TGTGCCAGCAGCGTGGGGGGGGCAGATACGCAGTATTTT.

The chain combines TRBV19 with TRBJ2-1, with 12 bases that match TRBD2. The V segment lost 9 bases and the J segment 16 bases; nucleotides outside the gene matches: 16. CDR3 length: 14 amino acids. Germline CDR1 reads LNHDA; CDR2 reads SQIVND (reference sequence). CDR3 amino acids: CASQTSGGRPPLFF. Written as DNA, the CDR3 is TGTGCCAGCCAAACTAGCGGGGGGCGCCCCCCGCTCTTCTTC. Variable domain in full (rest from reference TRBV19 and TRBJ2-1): DGGITQSPKYLFRKEGQNVTLSCEQNLNHDAMYWYRQDPGQGLRLIYYSQIVNDFQKGDIAEGYSVSREKKESFPLTVTSAQKNPTAFYLCASQTSGGRPPLFFGPGTRLTVL.

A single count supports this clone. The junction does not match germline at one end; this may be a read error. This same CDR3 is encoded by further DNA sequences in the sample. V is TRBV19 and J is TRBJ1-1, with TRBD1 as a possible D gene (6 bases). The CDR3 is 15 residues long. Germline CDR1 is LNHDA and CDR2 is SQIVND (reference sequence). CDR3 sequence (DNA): TGTGCCAGTAGTATTCGTAACAGGGCGAACACCGAAGCTTTCTTT. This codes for CASSIRNRANTEAFF. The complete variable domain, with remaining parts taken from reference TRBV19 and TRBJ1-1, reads DGGITQSPKYLFRKEGQNVTLSCEQNLNHDAMYWYRQDPGQGLRLIYYSQIVNDFQKGDIAEGYSVSREKKESFPLTVTSAQKNPTAFYLCASSIRNRANTEAFFGQGTRLTVV.

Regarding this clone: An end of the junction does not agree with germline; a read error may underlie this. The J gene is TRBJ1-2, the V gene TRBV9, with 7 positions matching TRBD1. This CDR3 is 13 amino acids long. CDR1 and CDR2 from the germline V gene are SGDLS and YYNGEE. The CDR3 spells CASSYTAGGESSF. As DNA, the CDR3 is TGTGCCAGCAGCTATACTGCAGGGGGTGAGAGTAGCTTC. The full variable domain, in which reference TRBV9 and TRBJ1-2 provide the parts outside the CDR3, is DSGVTQTPKHLITATGQRVTLRCSPRSGDLSVYWYQQSLDQGLQFLIQYYNGEERAKGNILERFSAQQFPDLHSELNLSSLELGDSALYFCASSYTAGGESSFGSGTRLTVV.

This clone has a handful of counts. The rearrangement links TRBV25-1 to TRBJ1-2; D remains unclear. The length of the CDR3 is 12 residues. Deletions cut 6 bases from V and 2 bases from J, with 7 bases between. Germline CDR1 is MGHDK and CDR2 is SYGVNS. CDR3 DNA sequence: TGTGCCAGCAGATCTTTAAACTATGGCTACACCTTC. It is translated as CASRSLNYGYTF.

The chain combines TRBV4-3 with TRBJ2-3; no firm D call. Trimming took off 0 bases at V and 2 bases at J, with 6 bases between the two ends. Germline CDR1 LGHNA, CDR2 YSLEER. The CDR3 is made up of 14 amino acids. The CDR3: CASSQDSYTDTQYF. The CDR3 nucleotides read TGCGCCAGCAGCCAAGATAGTTACACAGATACGCAGTATTTT.

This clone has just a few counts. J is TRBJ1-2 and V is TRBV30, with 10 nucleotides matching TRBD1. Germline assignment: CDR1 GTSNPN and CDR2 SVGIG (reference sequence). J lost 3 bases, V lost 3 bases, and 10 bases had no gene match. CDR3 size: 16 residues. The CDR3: CAWSGTGDGRDYGYTF. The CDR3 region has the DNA TGTGCCTGGAGCGGGACAGGGGATGGTAGGGACTATGGCTACACCTTC.

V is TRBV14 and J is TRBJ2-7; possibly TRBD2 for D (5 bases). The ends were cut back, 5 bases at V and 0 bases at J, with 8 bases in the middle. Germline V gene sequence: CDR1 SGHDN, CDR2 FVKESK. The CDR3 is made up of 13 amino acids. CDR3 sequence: CASSGLLSYEQYF. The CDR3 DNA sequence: TGTGCCAGCAGCGGACTCCTCTCCTACGAGCAGTACTTC.

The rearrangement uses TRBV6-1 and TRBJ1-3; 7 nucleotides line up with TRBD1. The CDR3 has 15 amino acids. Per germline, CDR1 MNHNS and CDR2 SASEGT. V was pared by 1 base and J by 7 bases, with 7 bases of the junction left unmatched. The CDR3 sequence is CASSEEGRGRNTIYF. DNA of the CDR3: TGTGCCAGCAGTGAAGAGGGCAGGGGGAGGAACACCATATATTTT.

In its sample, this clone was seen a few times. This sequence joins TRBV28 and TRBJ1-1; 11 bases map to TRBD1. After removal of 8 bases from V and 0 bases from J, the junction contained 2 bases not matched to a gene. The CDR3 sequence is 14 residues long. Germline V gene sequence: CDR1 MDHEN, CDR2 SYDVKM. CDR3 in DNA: TGTGCCAGCCAGGGACAGGGGGTGAACACTGAAGCTTTCTTT. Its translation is CASQGQGVNTEAFF.

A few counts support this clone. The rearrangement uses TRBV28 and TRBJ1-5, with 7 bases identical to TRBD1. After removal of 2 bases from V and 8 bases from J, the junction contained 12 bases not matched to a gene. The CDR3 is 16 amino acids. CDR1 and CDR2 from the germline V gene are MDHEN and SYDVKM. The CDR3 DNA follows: TGTGCCAGCAGTTTAGTTGTGTGGGGCACAGGGGAGCCCCAGCATTTT. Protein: CASSLVVWGTGEPQHF.

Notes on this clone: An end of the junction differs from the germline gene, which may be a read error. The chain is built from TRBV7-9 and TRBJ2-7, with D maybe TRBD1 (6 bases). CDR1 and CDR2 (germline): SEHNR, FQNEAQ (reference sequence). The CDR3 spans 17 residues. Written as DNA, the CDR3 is TGTTCCAGCAGCTCAACCCTACGATGGGGACAATCCTACGAGCAGTACTTC. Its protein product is CSSSSTLRWGQSYEQYF. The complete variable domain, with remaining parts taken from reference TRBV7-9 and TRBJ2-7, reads DTGVSQNPRHKITKRGQNVTFRCDPISEHNRLYWYRQTLGQGPEFLTYFQNEAQLEKSRLLSDRFSAERPKGSFSTLEIQRTEQGDSAMYLCSSSSTLRWGQSYEQYFGPGTRLTVT.

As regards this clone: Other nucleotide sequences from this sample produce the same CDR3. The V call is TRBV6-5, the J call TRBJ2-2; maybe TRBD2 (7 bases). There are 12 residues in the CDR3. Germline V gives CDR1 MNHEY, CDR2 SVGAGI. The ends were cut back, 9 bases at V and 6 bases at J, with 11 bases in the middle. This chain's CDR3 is CASRGGPGELFF. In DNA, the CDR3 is TGTGCCAGTAGGGGGGGGCCCGGGGAGCTGTTTTTT.

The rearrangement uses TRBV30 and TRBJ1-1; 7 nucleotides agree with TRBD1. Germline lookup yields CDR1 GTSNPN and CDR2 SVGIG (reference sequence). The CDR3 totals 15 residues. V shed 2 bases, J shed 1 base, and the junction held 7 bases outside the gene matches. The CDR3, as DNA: TGTGCCTGGAGTCTGTCGGGACAGAAGAACACTGAAGCTTTCTTT. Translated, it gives CAWSLSGQKNTEAFF.